This note documents a single T cell receptor (beta chain) sequence. CDR3 length equals 14 residues. Germline lookup yields CDR1 KGHDR and CDR2 SFDVKD. These data come from a study of CXCR3-negative and CXCR3-positive naive CD8 T cells. The TRB libraries of cDNA were built by UMI-labeled 5' RACE. Reprocessing the 5' RACE reads, TCRdb reports a single entry for every CDR3 protein and omits DNA. The sample features roughly 71,000 distinct CDR3 sequences, with over 1.3% in its top ten. The study sorted every CD8+ T cell subset in triplicate at 300,000 cells each. The source of this sequence is a human donor in good health. Some clones in this sample may be carry-over from other donors' samples. V gene TRBV24-1 combines with J gene TRBJ2-2; the D call from TCRdb, TRBD1, cannot be confirmed without DNA. Sequenced input: naive CXCR3- CD8+ T cells from blood. Subset given: CD45RO-CCR7+CD27+CD95- naive CD8+ T cells lacking CXCR3 (TNR3-). Here the CDR3 reads CATSGNRESGELFF.